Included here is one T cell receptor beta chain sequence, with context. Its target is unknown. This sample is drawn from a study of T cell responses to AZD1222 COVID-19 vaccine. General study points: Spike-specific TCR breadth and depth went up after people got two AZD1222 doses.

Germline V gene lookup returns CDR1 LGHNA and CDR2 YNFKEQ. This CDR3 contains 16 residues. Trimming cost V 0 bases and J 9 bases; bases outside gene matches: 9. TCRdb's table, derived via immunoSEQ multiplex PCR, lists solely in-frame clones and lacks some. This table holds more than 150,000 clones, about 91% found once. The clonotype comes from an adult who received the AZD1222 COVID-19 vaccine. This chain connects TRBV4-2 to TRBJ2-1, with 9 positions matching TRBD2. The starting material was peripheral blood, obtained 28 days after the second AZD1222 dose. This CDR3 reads CASSQEVAGGSGEQFF. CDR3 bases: TGTGCCAGCAGCCAAGAGGTCGCGGGAGGGTCGGGTGAGCAGTTCTTC.